The rows below give T cell receptor beta chains drawn from one sample of a study of T cell responses to AZD1222 COVID-19 vaccine. TCRdb's table, derived via immunoSEQ multiplex PCR, lists solely in-frame clones and lacks some. The sample has under 130,000 clones; over 80% are singletons. Sequences were derived from peripheral blood, sampled on day 0 of AZD1222 vaccination. These TCRs come from an adult in good health. The CDR3 runs from the conserved cysteine through the conserved F or W. The order of the fields is V gene, J gene, D gene, clone size, CDR3 protein, CDR3 DNA. A D gene is named only where the DNA matches it firmly. Not every row has a clone size; where given, it reads once, few, many or a size class.

v_gene: TRBV28
j_gene: TRBJ2-7
d_gene: -
abundance: -
CDR3aa: CASSPGQVYEQYF
CDR3nt: TGTGCCAGCAGTCCGGGACAAGTCTACGAGCAGTACTTC

v_gene: TRBV2
j_gene: TRBJ1-6
d_gene: TRBD1
abundance: -
CDR3aa: CASRDYRDRGSPLHF
CDR3nt: TGTGCCAGCAGGGATTACCGGGACAGGGGGTCACCCCTCCACTTT

v_gene: TRBV4-3
j_gene: TRBJ2-2
d_gene: TRBD2
abundance: -
CDR3aa: CASSQLAGGANTGELFF
CDR3nt: TGCGCCAGCAGCCAATTAGCGGGGGGCGCGAACACCGGGGAGCTGTTTTTT

v_gene: TRBV18
j_gene: TRBJ2-5
d_gene: TRBD2
abundance: -
CDR3aa: CASSPTSGEETQYF
CDR3nt: TGTGCCAGCTCGCCGACTAGCGGGGAAGAGACCCAGTACTTC

v_gene: TRBV29-1
j_gene: TRBJ2-5
d_gene: -
abundance: -
CDR3aa: CSSRDTQQETQYF
CDR3nt: TGCAGCTCCCGGGACACGCAACAAGAGACCCAGTACTTC

v_gene: TRBV19
j_gene: TRBJ1-2
d_gene: TRBD1
abundance: -
CDR3aa: CASSIGSTTGARGYTF
CDR3nt: TGTGCCAGTAGTATAGGATCTACGACAGGGGCGCGGGGCTACACCTTC

v_gene: TRBV29-1
j_gene: TRBJ2-5
d_gene: -
abundance: -
CDR3aa: CSVDFGGIQETQYF
CDR3nt: TGCAGCGTTGACTTTGGCGGCATCCAAGAGACCCAGTACTTC

v_gene: TRBV2
j_gene: TRBJ1-1
d_gene: -
abundance: once
CDR3aa: CASSPDMNTEAFF
CDR3nt: TGTGCCAGCAGCCCAGACATGAACACTGAAGCTTTCTTT

v_gene: TRBV27
j_gene: TRBJ2-3
d_gene: TRBD2
abundance: -
CDR3aa: CASLRTSGGYTQYF
CDR3nt: TGTGCCAGCCTTCGGACTAGCGGGGGGTATACGCAGTATTTT

v_gene: TRBV11-3
j_gene: TRBJ2-7
d_gene: TRBD1
abundance: once
CDR3aa: CASSLWGQASEQYF
CDR3nt: TGTGCCAGCAGCTTATGGGGACAGGCCTCCGAGCAGTACTTC

v_gene: TRBV27
j_gene: TRBJ2-2
d_gene: TRBD2
abundance: once
CDR3aa: CASSSYTLAGDTGELFF
CDR3nt: TGTGCCAGCAGTTCATATACTCTAGCGGGAGACACCGGGGAGCTGTTTTTT

v_gene: TRBV19
j_gene: TRBJ2-7
d_gene: -
abundance: -
CDR3aa: CASSIGGDYEQYF
CDR3nt: TGTGCCAGTAGTATTGGGGGAGACTACGAGCAGTACTTC

v_gene: TRBV27
j_gene: TRBJ1-6
d_gene: TRBD1
abundance: -
CDR3aa: CASRTQGAPSPLHF
CDR3nt: TGTGCCAGCAGGACACAGGGGGCGCCTTCACCCCTCCACTTT

v_gene: TRBV10-3
j_gene: TRBJ1-4
d_gene: -
abundance: -
CDR3aa: CAIGATNEKLFF
CDR3nt: TGTGCCATCGGCGCAACTAATGAAAAACTGTTTTTT

v_gene: TRBV7-9
j_gene: TRBJ2-1
d_gene: -
abundance: -
CDR3aa: CASSLDIGGSSYNEQFF
CDR3nt: TGTGCCAGCAGCTTAGACATTGGCGGAAGTTCCTACAATGAGCAGTTCTTC

v_gene: TRBV2
j_gene: TRBJ1-1
d_gene: -
abundance: -
CDR3aa: CASSSGLEAFF
CDR3nt: TGTGCCAGCAGTTCGGGTCTCGAAGCTTTCTTT

v_gene: TRBV24-1
j_gene: TRBJ2-1
d_gene: TRBD1
abundance: once
CDR3aa: CATSDSGGAYNEQFF
CDR3nt: TGTGCCACCAGTGACTCAGGGGGCGCCTACAATGAGCAGTTCTTC

v_gene: TRBV27
j_gene: TRBJ1-1
d_gene: -
abundance: -
CDR3aa: CASRHDTRVTEAFF
CDR3nt: TGTGCCAGCAGGCATGACACCAGGGTCACTGAAGCTTTCTTT

v_gene: TRBV2
j_gene: TRBJ2-1
d_gene: TRBD2
abundance: -
CDR3aa: CASSEALPTSGYHNEQFF
CDR3nt: TGTGCCAGCAGTGAAGCGCTTCCGACTAGCGGCTACCACAATGAGCAGTTCTTC

v_gene: TRBV24-1
j_gene: TRBJ2-7
d_gene: -
abundance: -
CDR3aa: CATSGQESYEQYF
CDR3nt: TGTGCCACCAGTGGACAGGAATCCTACGAGCAGTACTTC

v_gene: TRBV11-2
j_gene: TRBJ2-5
d_gene: TRBD2
abundance: -
CDR3aa: CASRGTSFGETQYF
CDR3nt: TGTGCCAGCAGAGGGACTAGCTTCGGGGAGACCCAGTACTTC

v_gene: TRBV7-2
j_gene: TRBJ1-4
d_gene: -
abundance: -
CDR3aa: CASSLGAYEKLFF
CDR3nt: TGTGCCAGCAGCTTAGGCGCGTACGAAAAACTGTTTTTT

v_gene: TRBV19
j_gene: TRBJ1-5
d_gene: -
abundance: -
CDR3aa: CASSIEGYQPQHF
CDR3nt: TGTGCCAGTAGTATAGAGGGATACCAGCCCCAGCATTTT

v_gene: TRBV28
j_gene: TRBJ2-2
d_gene: TRBD2
abundance: -
CDR3aa: CASSLSSGGAAGELFF
CDR3nt: TGTGCCAGCAGTCTTTCTAGCGGGGGGGCCGCCGGGGAGCTGTTTTTT

v_gene: TRBV28
j_gene: TRBJ1-5
d_gene: -
abundance: -
CDR3aa: CASISGGNQPQHF
CDR3nt: TGTGCCAGCATCAGCGGCGGCAATCAGCCCCAGCATTTT

v_gene: TRBV24-1
j_gene: TRBJ2-7
d_gene: TRBD1
abundance: once
CDR3aa: CATRSSGDSSYEQYF
CDR3nt: TGTGCCACCAGATCTTCCGGGGACAGCTCCTACGAGCAGTACTTC

v_gene: TRBV5-1
j_gene: TRBJ2-1
d_gene: TRBD1
abundance: -
CDR3aa: CASSSGQGINNEQFF
CDR3nt: TGCGCCAGCAGCTCGGGACAGGGTATCAACAATGAGCAGTTCTTC

v_gene: TRBV7-2
j_gene: TRBJ2-1
d_gene: TRBD2
abundance: -
CDR3aa: CASSPRLAGANEQFF
CDR3nt: TGTGCCAGCAGCCCCCGGTTAGCGGGAGCAAATGAGCAGTTCTTC

v_gene: TRBV7-7
j_gene: TRBJ2-1
d_gene: -
abundance: -
CDR3aa: CASSQSFGNEQFF
CDR3nt: TGTGCTAGCAGCCAATCATTCGGTAATGAGCAGTTCTTC

v_gene: TRBV19
j_gene: TRBJ1-1
d_gene: -
abundance: -
CDR3aa: CASSITGRENTEAFF
CDR3nt: TGTGCCAGTAGTATCACCGGACGGGAGAACACTGAAGCTTTCTTT

v_gene: TRBV6-4
j_gene: TRBJ1-1
d_gene: TRBD1
abundance: -
CDR3aa: CASREDRAGAEAFF
CDR3nt: TGTGCCAGCAGGGAGGACAGGGCCGGAGCTGAAGCTTTCTTT

v_gene: TRBV5-1
j_gene: TRBJ1-4
d_gene: -
abundance: once
CDR3aa: CASSLVGAANEKLFF
CDR3nt: TGCGCCAGCAGCTTGGTAGGGGCGGCTAATGAAAAACTGTTTTTT

v_gene: TRBV10-3
j_gene: TRBJ2-5
d_gene: -
abundance: -
CDR3aa: CAISGGYKETQYF
CDR3nt: TGTGCCATCAGTGGCGGATACAAAGAGACCCAGTACTTC

v_gene: TRBV15
j_gene: TRBJ1-1
d_gene: TRBD1
abundance: -
CDR3aa: CATSSLGQGAVSAFF
CDR3nt: TGTGCCACCAGCAGCTTGGGACAGGGGGCTGTGTCGGCTTTCTTT

v_gene: TRBV19
j_gene: TRBJ2-3
d_gene: TRBD2
abundance: -
CDR3aa: CASSFAGTSGGASTDTQYF
CDR3nt: TGTGCCAGTAGTTTCGCCGGGACTAGCGGGGGGGCTAGCACAGATACGCAGTATTTT

v_gene: TRBV7-9
j_gene: TRBJ2-7
d_gene: -
abundance: -
CDR3aa: CASRRDSSYEQYF
CDR3nt: TGTGCCAGCAGACGGGACTCCTCCTACGAGCAGTACTTC

v_gene: TRBV10-2
j_gene: TRBJ2-7
d_gene: -
abundance: -
CDR3aa: CASSESTPEGYEQYF
CDR3nt: TGCGCCAGCAGTGAGTCGACTCCTGAGGGCTACGAGCAGTACTTC

v_gene: TRBV4-2
j_gene: TRBJ2-5
d_gene: -
abundance: -
CDR3aa: CASSPPVLTQGTQYF
CDR3nt: TGTGCCAGCAGCCCCCCTGTACTGACCCAAGGGACCCAGTACTTC

v_gene: TRBV10-3
j_gene: TRBJ1-2
d_gene: TRBD1
abundance: -
CDR3aa: CAISEPVRDRNYGYTF
CDR3nt: TGTGCCATCAGTGAGCCGGTTCGGGACAGAAACTATGGCTACACCTTC

v_gene: TRBV29-1
j_gene: TRBJ2-5
d_gene: TRBD1
abundance: few
CDR3aa: CSVVGQGVETQYF
CDR3nt: TGCAGCGTGGTGGGACAGGGAGTGGAGACCCAGTACTTC

v_gene: TRBV5-1
j_gene: TRBJ2-7
d_gene: TRBD1
abundance: -
CDR3aa: CASSLDRGDREQYF
CDR3nt: TGCGCCAGCAGCTTGGACAGGGGGGACCGCGAGCAGTACTTC